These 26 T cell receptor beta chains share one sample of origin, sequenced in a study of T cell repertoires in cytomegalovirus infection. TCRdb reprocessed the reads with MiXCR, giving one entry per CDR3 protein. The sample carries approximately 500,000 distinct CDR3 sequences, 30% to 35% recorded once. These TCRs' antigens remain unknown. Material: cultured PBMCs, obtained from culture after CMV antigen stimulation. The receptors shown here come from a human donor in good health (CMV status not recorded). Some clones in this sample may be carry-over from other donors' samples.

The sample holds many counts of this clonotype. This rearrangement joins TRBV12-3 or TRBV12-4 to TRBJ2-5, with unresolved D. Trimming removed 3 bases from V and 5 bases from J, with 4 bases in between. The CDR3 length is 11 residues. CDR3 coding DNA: TGTGCCAGCAGTTTCGTCGAGACCCAGTACTTC. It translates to CASSFVETQYF.

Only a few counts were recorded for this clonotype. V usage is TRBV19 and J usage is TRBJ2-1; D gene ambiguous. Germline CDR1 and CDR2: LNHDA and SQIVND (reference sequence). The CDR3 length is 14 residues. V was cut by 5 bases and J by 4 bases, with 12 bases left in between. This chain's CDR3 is CASSFEEQYNEQFF. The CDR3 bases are TGTGCCAGTAGTTTCGAAGAGCAATACAATGAGCAGTTCTTC.

CDR3 residues: CASSLPWDTESQETQYF. The CDR3 nucleotides are TGTGCCAGCAGCCTCCCTTGGGACACGGAAAGCCAAGAGACCCAGTACTTC. The chain uses TRBV7-9 and TRBJ2-5, with D possibly being TRBD1 (6 bases). The germline V gene has CDR1 SEHNR and CDR2 FQNEAQ (reference sequence). Trimming left V 5 bases short and J 1 base short, with 20 bases between. This CDR3 has 17 residues.

The CDR3 region has the DNA TGTGTTATAATGGCTAACTATGGCTACACCTTC. Its protein product is CVIMANYGYTF. The chain links TRBV28 to TRBJ1-2; no clear D. The CDR3 runs to 11 residues. The germline CDR1 and CDR2 sequences are MDHEN and SYDVKM.

This CDR3 is CASSLFKWQVGGLNEQYF. The CDR3 DNA reads as TGTGCCAGCAGCTTGTTCAAGTGGCAGGTAGGGGGTTTGAACGAGCAGTACTTC. The gene calls are TRBV5-5 and TRBJ2-7; TRBD1 is a possible D gene (6 bases). The CDR3 has 18 residues. The ends were cut back, 1 base at V and 5 bases at J, with 25 bases in the middle. Germline CDR1 is SGHKS and CDR2 is YYEKEE (reference sequence).

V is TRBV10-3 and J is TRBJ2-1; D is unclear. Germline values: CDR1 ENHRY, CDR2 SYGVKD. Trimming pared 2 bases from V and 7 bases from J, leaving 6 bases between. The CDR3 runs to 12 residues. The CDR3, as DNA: TGTGCCATCAGTGAGGAGGCGAATGAGCAGTTCTTC. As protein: CAISEEANEQFF.

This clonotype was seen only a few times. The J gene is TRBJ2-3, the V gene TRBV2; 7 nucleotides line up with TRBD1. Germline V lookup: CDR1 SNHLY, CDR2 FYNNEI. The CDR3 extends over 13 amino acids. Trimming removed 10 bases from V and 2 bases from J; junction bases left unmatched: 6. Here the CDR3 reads CATKTGYTDTQYF. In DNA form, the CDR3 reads TGTGCCACCAAGACAGGGTACACAGATACGCAGTATTTT.

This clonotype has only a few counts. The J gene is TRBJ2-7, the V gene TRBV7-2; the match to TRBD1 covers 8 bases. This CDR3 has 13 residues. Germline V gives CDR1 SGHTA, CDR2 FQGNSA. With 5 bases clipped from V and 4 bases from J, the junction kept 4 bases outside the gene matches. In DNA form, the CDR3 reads TGTGCCAGCAGCCAGGGGGCCATATACGAGCAGTACGTC. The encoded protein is CASSQGAIYEQYV.

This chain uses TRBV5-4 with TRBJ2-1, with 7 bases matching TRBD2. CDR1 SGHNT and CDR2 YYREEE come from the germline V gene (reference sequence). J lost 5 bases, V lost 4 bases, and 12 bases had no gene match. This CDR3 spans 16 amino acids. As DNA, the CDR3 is TGTGCCAGCAGCCCTTCTCTTTCGGCGGGGGACAATGAGCAGTTCTTC. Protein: CASSPSLSAGDNEQFF.

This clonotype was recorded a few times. The DNA of the CDR3 is TGTGCCAGCACCCCGGGACCCTACAATGAGCAGTTCTTC. This codes for CASTPGPYNEQFF. The chain is built from TRBV28 and TRBJ2-1; TRBD1 or TRBD2 may be the D gene (5 bases each). V was clipped by 7 bases and J by 2 bases, with 9 bases between them. This CDR3 contains 13 residues. Looked up from germline, CDR1 is MDHEN and CDR2 is SYDVKM.

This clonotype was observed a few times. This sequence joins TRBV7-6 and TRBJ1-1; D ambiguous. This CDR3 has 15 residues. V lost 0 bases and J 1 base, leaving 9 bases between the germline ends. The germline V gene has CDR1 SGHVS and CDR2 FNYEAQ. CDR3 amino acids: CASSLAASKNTEAFF. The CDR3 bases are TGTGCCAGCAGCTTAGCGGCGAGTAAGAACACTGAAGCTTTCTTT.

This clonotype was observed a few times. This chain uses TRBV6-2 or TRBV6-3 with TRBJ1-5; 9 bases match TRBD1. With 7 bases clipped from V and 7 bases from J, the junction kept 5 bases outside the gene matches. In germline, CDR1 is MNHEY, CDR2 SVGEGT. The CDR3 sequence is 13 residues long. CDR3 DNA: TGTGCCAGCACGGGACAGGGAGACCAGCCCCAGCATTTT. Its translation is CASTGQGDQPQHF.

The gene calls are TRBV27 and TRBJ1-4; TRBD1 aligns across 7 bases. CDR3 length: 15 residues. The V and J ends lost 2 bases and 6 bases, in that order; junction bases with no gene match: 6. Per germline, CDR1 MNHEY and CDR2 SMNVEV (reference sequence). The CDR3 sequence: CASSLAGTAYEKLFF. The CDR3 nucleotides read TGTGCCAGCAGTTTAGCCGGGACAGCCTATGAAAAACTGTTTTTT.

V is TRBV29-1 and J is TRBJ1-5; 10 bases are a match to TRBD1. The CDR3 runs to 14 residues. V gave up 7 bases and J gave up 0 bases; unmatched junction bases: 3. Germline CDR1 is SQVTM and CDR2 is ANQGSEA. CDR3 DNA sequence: TGCAGCGCTCGGACAGGGGGTAGCAATCAGCCCCAGCATTTT. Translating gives CSARTGGSNQPQHF.

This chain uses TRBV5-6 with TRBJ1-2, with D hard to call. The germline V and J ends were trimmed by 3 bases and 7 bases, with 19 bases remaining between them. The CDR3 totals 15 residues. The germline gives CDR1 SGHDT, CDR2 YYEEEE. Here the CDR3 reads CASSSPGRTNSGYTF. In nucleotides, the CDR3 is TGTGCCAGCAGCTCGCCGGGCCGAACCAATAGTGGCTACACCTTC.

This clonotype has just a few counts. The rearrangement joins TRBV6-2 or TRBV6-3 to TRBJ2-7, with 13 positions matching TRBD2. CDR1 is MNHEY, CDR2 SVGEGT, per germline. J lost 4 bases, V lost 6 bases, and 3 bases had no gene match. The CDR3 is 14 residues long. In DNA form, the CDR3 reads TGTGCCAGCAGGAGACTAGCGGGAGGTTACGAGCAGTACGTC. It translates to CASRRLAGGYEQYV.

In DNA form, the CDR3 reads TGCAGTGCCCACCTCCAGGGGAGGGGGACTGAAGCTTTCTTT. Translated: CSAHLQGRGTEAFF. This rearrangement joins TRBV20-1 to TRBJ1-1, with D possibly matching TRBD1 (6 bases). The germline gives CDR1 DFQATT, CDR2 SNEGSKA (reference sequence). The length of the CDR3 is 14 residues. Trimming cost V 6 bases and J 5 bases, with 19 bases left between them.

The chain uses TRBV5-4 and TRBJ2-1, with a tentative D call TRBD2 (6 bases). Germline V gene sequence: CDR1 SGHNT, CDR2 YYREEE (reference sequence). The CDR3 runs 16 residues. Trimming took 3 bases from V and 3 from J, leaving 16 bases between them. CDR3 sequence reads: CASSYGAGTYYNEQFF. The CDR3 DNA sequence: TGTGCCAGCAGCTATGGGGCGGGAACCTACTACAATGAGCAGTTCTTC.

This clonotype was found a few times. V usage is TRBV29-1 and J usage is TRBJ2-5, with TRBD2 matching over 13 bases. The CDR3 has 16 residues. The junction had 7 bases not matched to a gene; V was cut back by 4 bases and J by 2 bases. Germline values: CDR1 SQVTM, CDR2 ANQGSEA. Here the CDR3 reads CSVAPMGLAGQETQYF. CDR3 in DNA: TGCAGCGTTGCCCCTATGGGACTAGCGGGACAAGAGACCCAGTACTTC. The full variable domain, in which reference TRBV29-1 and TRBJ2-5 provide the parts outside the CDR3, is SAVISQKPSRDICQRGTSLTIQCQVDSQVTMMFWYRQQPGQSLTLIATANQGSEATYESGFVIDKFPISRPNLTFSTLTVSNMSPEDSSIYLCSVAPMGLAGQETQYFGPGTRLLVL.

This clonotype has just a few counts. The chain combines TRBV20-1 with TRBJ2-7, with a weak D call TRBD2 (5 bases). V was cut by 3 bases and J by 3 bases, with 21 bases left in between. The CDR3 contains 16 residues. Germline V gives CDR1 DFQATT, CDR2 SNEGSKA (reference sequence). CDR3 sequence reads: CSASPLPGSVGYEQYF. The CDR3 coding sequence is TGCAGTGCTAGTCCCCTCCCGGGGTCAGTGGGCTACGAGCAGTACTTC.

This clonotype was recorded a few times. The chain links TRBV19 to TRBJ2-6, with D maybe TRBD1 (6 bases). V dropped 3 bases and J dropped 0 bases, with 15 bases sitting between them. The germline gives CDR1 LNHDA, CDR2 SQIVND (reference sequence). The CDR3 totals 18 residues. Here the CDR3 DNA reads TGTGCCAGTAGTATCAATACAGGGATTACCTCTGGGGCCAACGTCCTGACTTTC. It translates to CASSINTGITSGANVLTF.

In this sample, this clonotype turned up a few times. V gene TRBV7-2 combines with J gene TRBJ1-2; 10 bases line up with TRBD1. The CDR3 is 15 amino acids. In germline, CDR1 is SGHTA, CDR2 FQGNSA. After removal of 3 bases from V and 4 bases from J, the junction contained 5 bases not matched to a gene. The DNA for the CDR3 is TGTGCCAGCAGCTTGCTGAGGACAGGGGGCTATGGCTACACCTTC. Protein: CASSLLRTGGYGYTF.

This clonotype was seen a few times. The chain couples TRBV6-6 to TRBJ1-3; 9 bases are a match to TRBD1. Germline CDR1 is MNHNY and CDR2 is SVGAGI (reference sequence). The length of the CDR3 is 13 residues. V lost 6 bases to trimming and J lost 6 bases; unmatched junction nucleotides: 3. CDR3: CASSRTGENTIYF. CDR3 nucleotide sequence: TGTGCCAGCAGCAGGACAGGGGAAAACACCATATATTTT.

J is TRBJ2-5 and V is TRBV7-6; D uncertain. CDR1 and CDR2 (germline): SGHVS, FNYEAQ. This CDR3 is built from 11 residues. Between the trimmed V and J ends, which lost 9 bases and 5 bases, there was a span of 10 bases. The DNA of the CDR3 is TGTGCCAGTCAAAACCTGGAGACCCAGTACTTC. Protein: CASQNLETQYF.

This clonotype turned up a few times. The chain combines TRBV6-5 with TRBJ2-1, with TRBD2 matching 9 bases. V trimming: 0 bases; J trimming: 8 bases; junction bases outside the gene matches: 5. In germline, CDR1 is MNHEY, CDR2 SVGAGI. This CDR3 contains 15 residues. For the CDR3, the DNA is TGTGCCAGCAGTTACTCTCTAGCGGGACCTTATGAGCAGTTCTTC. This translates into CASSYSLAGPYEQFF.

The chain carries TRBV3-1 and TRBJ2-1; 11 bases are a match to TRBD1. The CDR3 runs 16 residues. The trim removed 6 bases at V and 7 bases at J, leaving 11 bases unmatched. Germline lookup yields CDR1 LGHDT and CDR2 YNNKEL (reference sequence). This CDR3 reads CASSQPRDRGTNEQFF. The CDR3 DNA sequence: TGTGCCAGCAGTCAACCCCGGGACAGGGGGACTAATGAGCAGTTCTTC.